Described below is a single T cell receptor beta chain sequence and its context. The CDR3 is 12 amino acids. The V end was cut by 3 bases, the J end by 7 bases, with 9 bases between. Germline loops: CDR1 SGHTA, CDR2 FQGNSA. Per the authors' pipeline: Amplification of reference gene primers was used by the study to estimate nucleated cell counts. Data came from immunoSEQ multiplex PCR; TCRdb stores just in-frame clones and leaves some out. V and J calls and clone size are copied from that table; D and trimming were computed from the DNA. This sample has roughly 150,000 clones, with 65% to 80% found just once. These data originate in a study of blood T cell repertoires in COVID-19. Study overall: Researchers got acute and convalescent COVID-19 samples from the United States, Italy and Spain. Nucleic acid was either cDNA or gDNA, and it came from T cells, B-cell-depleted T cells, or PBMCs.

Sample: peripheral blood. This clonotype originated in a man aged 55 to 69 with acute or convalescent COVID-19. The chain employs TRBV7-2 and TRBJ1-2, with D uncertain. For the CDR3, the DNA is TGTGCCAGCAGCTTGGAGTTGTCTGGCTACACCTTC. Amino acid sequence: CASSLELSGYTF.